This T cell receptor beta chain was found in a study of CD8 T cells in ankylosing spondylitis. As the method for making TCR beta libraries, quantitative 5'-RACE with molecular barcodes was used. TCRdb processed the 5' RACE reads anew with MiXCR; each CDR3 protein has one entry. This table has about 450,000 distinct CDR3 sequences, more than 25% appearing once. This CDR3 spans 14 amino acids. The ends were cut back, 4 bases at V and 6 bases at J, with 10 bases in the middle. Germline assignment: CDR1 SGHDN and CDR2 FVKESK. As regards this clonotype: Its antigen is not known.

General study points: In the blood and synovial fluid of reactive arthritis, some motif variants had been previously reported. A motif of 7 to 9 highly homologous TCR beta variants was seen as apparently characteristic of ankylosing spondylitis blood. The authors reported significant enrichment of disease-linked clones in matched ankylosing spondylitis synovial fluid. Disease-linked clones bore a CD8+ phenotype and were relatively rare in peripheral blood.

This chain connects TRBV14 to TRBJ1-6; D gene uncertain. Specimen: blood, either unsorted or a sorted T cell fraction (not recorded which). This receptor was taken from a male donor with ankylosing spondylitis. As DNA, the CDR3 is TGTGCCAGCAGCCGCGGTATCTCTAATTCACCCCTCCACTTT. Protein sequence: CASSRGISNSPLHF.